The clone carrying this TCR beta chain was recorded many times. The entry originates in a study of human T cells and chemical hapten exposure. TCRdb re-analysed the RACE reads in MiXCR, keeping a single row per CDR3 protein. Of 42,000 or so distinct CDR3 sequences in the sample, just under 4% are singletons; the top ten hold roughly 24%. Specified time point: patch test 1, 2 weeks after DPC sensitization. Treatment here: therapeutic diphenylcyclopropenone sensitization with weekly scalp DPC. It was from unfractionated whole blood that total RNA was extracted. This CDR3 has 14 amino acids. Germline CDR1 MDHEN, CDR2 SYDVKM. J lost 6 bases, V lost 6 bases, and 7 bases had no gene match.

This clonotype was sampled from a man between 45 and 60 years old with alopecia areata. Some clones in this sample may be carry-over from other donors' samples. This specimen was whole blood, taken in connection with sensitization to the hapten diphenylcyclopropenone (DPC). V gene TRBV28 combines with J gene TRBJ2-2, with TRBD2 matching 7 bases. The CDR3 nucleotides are TGTGCCAGCAGCCTTCTAGCGGCGGCCGGGGAGCTGTTTTTT. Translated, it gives CASSLLAAAGELFF.